This T cell receptor (beta chain) appears in the sequencing data of a study of T cells in Graves' hyperthyroidism and ophthalmopathy. Findings of the study overall: Ophthalmopathy got predicted by the model a median around 6.6 months before its onset. Clonotypes that were expanded in thyroid above 0.001 mostly appeared in blood too.

Authors of the study amplified TCR beta CDR3 regions from RNA transcripts. Carried out on the TCR CDR3, a first-round RT-PCR used the HTBI primer set. TCRdb redid the calling of the multiplex PCR reads with MiXCR, one entry per CDR3 protein. The sample lists some 500,000 distinct CDR3 sequences, over 13% occurring once. This clonotype was detected only a few times. The antigen is unknown. Trimming stripped 6 bases from V and 3 bases from J, with 12 bases between. The CDR3 contains 14 residues. Germline V gene lookup returns CDR1 SEHNR and CDR2 FQNEAQ (reference sequence). The rearrangement links TRBV7-9 to TRBJ1-5; D is perhaps TRBD1 (5 bases). The sample comprised blood. The source of this sequence is a woman aged 18-29 years with Graves' hyperthyroidism. CDR3 in amino acids: CASRGDASNQPQHF. CDR3 nucleotide sequence: TGTGCCAGCAGAGGGGACGCTTCCAATCAGCCCCAGCATTTT.